The clone carrying this T cell receptor beta chain was detected a few times. The data were taken from a study of T cell changes during pregnancy in multiple sclerosis. The ends were cut back, 2 bases at V and 5 bases at J, with 6 bases in the middle. This CDR3 has 12 residues. Per the germline V gene, CDR1 is MNHEY and CDR2 is SMNVEV (reference sequence). Profiling relied on immunoSEQ multiplex PCR, and the TCRdb table lists in-frame clones only, not all of them. Here the sample spans about 40,000 clones, roughly 90% being singletons. The V and J genes are TRBV27 and TRBJ1-2; D is perhaps TRBD1 (5 bases). This TCR was recovered from a female donor with multiple sclerosis, enrolled in a pregnancy study. The source material was PBMCs (not recorded whether the cells were cultured). For the CDR3, the DNA is TGTGCCAGCAGTTTACAGGGTTATGGCTACACCTTC. It yields the protein CASSLQGYGYTF.